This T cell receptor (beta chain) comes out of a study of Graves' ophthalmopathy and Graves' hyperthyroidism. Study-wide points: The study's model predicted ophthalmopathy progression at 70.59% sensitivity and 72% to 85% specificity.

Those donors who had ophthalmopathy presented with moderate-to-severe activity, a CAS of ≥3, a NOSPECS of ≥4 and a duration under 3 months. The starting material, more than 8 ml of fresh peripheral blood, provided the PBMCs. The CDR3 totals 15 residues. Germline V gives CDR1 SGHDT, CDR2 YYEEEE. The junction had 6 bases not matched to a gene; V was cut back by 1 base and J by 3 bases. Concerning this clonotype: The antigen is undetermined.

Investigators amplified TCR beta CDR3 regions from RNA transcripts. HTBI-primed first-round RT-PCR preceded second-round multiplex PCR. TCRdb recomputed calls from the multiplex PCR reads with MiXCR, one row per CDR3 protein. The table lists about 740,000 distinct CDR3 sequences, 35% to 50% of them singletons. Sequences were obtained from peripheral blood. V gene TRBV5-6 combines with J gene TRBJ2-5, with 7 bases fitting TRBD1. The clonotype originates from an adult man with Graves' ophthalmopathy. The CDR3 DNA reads TGTGCCAGCAGCTTGAGAGGGGGCGCAGAAGAGACCCAGTACTTC. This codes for CASSLRGGAEETQYF.